This TCR beta chain comes out of a study of shared clonotypes between healthy human individuals (dated by TCRdb to about 2020). Context from the whole study: The cohort comprised a couple of women and a few men aged 18 to 49 years. Per donor, three plates each were used for CD4 naive and CD4 memory, two for CD8 naive, and one for CD8 memory. Blood TCR repertoires of about 5 healthy adults were deeply sequenced to estimate repertoire size and the extent of clonotype sharing between individuals. To increase sequencing depth and limit assay-specific biases, TCR repertoire library preparation and sequencing were carried out by different laboratories using diverse techniques. Leukapheresis yielded between about 0.9 and 8.9 billion PBMCs per donor. Points the paper makes about the study in general: Higher generation probabilities were observed for clonotypes shared by all four sorted-subset donors than for non-shared clonotypes. Based on pairwise subsampling, the degree of clonotype sharing among donors was expected to be affected by sequencing depth. Sharing across several donors was observed for around 4.8% of naive CD4, 3.5% of naive CD8, over 2% of memory CD4, and roughly 0.4% of memory CD8 clonotypes. The small number of donors limited the genetic and exposure-history diversity represented. Naive subsets generally had larger estimated clonotype richness than memory subsets. Incomplete sequencing was indicated by rarefaction of sorted-subset datasets, despite the large sequencing depth. Sampling was restricted to blood, and TCR repertoires in tissues likely differ from the TCR repertoires found in blood.

As for this clone: What this receptor recognizes is not known. Base quality data are lacking; no much larger clone is found one base away.

Using the deep immunoSEQ assay, TCR CDR3 regions were amplified from genomic DNA by multiplex PCR. Genomic DNA extracted from each cell subset was distributed evenly over all wells of several immunoSEQ 96-well plates, and each plate served as one replicate. For sorted subsets, 150 to 250 ng genomic DNA, equal to some 28,000 T cell genomes, was loaded into each replicate PCR. Purified libraries were measured with a Qubit 3.0 fluorometer, size-checked on a Bioanalyzer 2100, and measured again with the KAPA Library Quantification kit. Every immunoSEQ 96-well plate was sequenced on a dedicated single-read 150-cycle Illumina NextSeq 550 flow cell. Per the source publication's procedure: Because the immunoSEQ output held only junctional sequences and lacked quality scores, the filtering could not match the filtering applied to full-length reads. Sequences were annotated with PyIR, a Python wrapper for IgBLAST v1.9, and V/J genes and CDR3 were assigned using IMGT germline references. Reads with weak V/J assignments (E-value above 1e-6), missing CDR3, stop codons, out-of-frame junctions, or ambiguous translated residues were removed. V3J clonotypes were defined as sequences sharing the same inferred V gene, J gene, and CDR3 amino acid sequence. The percentage overlap between two repertoires was calculated by dividing the number of shared unique clonotypes by the size of the smaller repertoire. RTK rarefaction, the Chao1 estimator, and Recon v2.1 estimates of unobserved clonotypes were used to assess repertoire richness. For all TCRbeta clonotypes obtained by the gDNA method from a few donors, generation probabilities were computed with OLGA. Sourced from immuneACCESS, this table was stored by TCRdb with only in-frame sequences that have V and J called. A share of the clones is absent; for the studies checked, an unresolved V gene accounts for under half, and the remainder has no known explanation. That table furnishes V, J and clone size, whereas the DNA furnished D and trimming. Here the sample has millions of clones; about 92% occur a single time. Around 1.7% of the sample is held by the ten biggest clonotypes.

Inclusive of the bounding cysteine and phenylalanine, the CDR3 is 16 residues long. Only CDR3 DNA remains: 48 bases, in frame from the first base. For CDR1 and CDR2, the germline V gene lists SGDLS and YYNGEE. V is shortened by 4 bases, J by 1 base, and the region joining them spans 14 bases. CD8 naive samples were obtained by positive selection for CCR7 among CD45RO-negative cells, yielding a CD45RA+CCR7+ population from which TemRA cells were excluded. Healthy HIV-negative adults with no recently reported acute infections or vaccinations were included as donors. Only Caucasian adults living in Nashville, Tennessee, USA were represented among the donors. Blood was obtained by leukapheresis, after which PBMCs were separated by Ficoll-Histopaque density gradient centrifugation and cryopreserved in liquid nitrogen vapor phase. Purity and quantity of every magnetically sorted T cell population were checked by analytical flow cytometry. Each sorted fraction had its genomic DNA isolated and then quantified by UV absorbance on a Nanodrop 2000c.

This sequence uses TRBV9 and TRBJ2-2, with the D call tentatively TRBD1 or TRBD2, each fitting 5 bases. This clonotype was sampled from a man between 18 and 35 years old in good health. Some clones in this sample may be carry-over from other donors' samples. The source material was naive CD8+ T cells from PBMCs. The cell subset or site label corresponds to: CD45RA+CCR7+. The CDR3 in this case is CASSPRDGLNTGELFF. The sequenced DNA: TGTGCCAGCAGCCCCAGGGACGGATTGAACACCGGGGAGCTGTTTTTT.